The present TCR beta chain was sequenced within a study of T cells in women clearing cervical HPV infection. Across the study: Donors had HPV16-related CIN3 or worse; 2 had invasive cancer. Blood came at first lesion visit for cases, post-clearance for controls. Case blood was drawn a median approximately 160 days after lesion detection. Findings and caveats of the study: Cases carried less TRBV6-7 than controls: approximately 0.1% versus 0.16%.

Concerning this clone itself: Its cognate antigen is unknown. The read ends 3 residues before the CDR3 terminus; that terminus is restored from the germline J gene.

The CDR3 consists of 11 residues. Germline V gene lookup returns CDR1 SNHLY and CDR2 FYNNEI. V shed 8 bases and J shed 1 base, with 6 bases lying between them. The assay was immunoSEQ multiplex PCR, and TCRdb's table has in-frame clones only and misses some. The listing contains roughly 35,000 clones. The clonotype comes from a woman between 18 and 70 years old with a cervical HPV16 infection that either progressed to CIN3+ or cleared (not recorded which). The rearrangement joins TRBV2 to TRBJ2-7; D is unresolved. Input material: blood buffy coat. CDR3 DNA (partial): TGTGCCAGCGTAGATTCCTACGAG. This sequence encodes CASVDSYE. The whole CDR3 protein reads CASVDSYEQYF.